The entry below describes one T cell receptor beta chain. In the study's own analysis: For nucleated cells, counts were estimated from reference gene primer amplification. Clones were read by immunoSEQ multiplex PCR, and TCRdb kept only the in-frame ones, dropping some. That table furnishes V, J and clone size, whereas the DNA furnished D and trimming. Of some 370,000 clones detected, 89% appear once; the ten largest clones hold 0.95% to 1.5%. Trimming at V came to 5 bases and at J to 10 bases, leaving 11 bases not matched to a gene. This CDR3 spans 15 amino acids. Germline CDR1 reads MNHEY; CDR2 reads SMNVEV (reference sequence). This sample was included in a study of blood T cell repertoires in COVID-19. Across the study: There were acute and convalescent COVID-19 samples, and they came from the United States, Italy and Spain. T cells, B-cell-depleted T cells, or PBMCs supplied cDNA or gDNA.

This chain joins TRBV27 and TRBJ1-6; 7 positions match TRBD1. Sequenced input: peripheral blood. The TCR was taken from a man aged 35 to 55 with acute or convalescent COVID-19. The CDR3 DNA sequence: TGTGCCAGCAGTCCGCGACAGGGAACTAACTCACCCCTCCACTTT. This translates into CASSPRQGTNSPLHF.